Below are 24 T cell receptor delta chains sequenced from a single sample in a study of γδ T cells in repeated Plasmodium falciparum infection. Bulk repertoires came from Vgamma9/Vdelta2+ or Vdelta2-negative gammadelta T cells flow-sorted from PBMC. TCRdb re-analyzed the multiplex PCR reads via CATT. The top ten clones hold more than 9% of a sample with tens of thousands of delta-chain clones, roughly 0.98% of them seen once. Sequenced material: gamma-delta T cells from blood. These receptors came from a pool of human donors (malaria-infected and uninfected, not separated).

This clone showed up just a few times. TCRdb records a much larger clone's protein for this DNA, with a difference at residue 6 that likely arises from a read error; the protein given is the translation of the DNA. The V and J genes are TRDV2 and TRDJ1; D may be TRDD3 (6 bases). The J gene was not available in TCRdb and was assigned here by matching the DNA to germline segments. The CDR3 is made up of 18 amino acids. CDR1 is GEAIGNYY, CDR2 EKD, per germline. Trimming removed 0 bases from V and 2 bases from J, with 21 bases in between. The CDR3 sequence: CACDTASGGIHGTDKLIF. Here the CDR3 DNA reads TGTGCCTGTGACACCGCCTCCGGGGGAATACACGGGACCGATAAACTCATCTTT.

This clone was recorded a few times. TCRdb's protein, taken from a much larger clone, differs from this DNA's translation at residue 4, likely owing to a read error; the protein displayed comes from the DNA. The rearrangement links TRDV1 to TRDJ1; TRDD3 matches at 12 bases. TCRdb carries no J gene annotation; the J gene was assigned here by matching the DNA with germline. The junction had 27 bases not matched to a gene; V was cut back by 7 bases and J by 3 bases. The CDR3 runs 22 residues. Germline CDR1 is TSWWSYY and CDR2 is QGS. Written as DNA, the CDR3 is TGTGCTCTTGAAGATTTCCCTTCTGTGAGGGGGATACTGGGGGATACACCCGATAAACTCATCTTT. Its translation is CALEDFPSVRGILGDTPDKLIF.

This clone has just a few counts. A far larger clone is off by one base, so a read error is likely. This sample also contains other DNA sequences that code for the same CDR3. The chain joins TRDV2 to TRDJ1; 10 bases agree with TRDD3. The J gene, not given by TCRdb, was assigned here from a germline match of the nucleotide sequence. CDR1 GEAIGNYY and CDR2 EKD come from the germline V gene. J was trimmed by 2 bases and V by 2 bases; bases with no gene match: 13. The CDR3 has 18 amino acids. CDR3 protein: CACDKGDTATSQTDKLIF. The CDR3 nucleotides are TGTGCCTGTGACAAGGGGGATACGGCCACATCGCAAACCGATAAACTCATCTTT.

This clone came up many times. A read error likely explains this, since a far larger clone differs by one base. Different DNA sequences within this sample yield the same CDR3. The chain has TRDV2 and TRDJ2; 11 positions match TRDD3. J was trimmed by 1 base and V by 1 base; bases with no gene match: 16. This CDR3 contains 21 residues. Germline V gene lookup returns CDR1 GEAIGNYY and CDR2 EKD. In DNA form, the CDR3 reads TGTGCCTGTGACACGTTAGGTGGGGGATACGCGGTCAACGATTTGACAGCACAACTCTTCTTT. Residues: CACDTLGGGYAVNDLTAQLFF.

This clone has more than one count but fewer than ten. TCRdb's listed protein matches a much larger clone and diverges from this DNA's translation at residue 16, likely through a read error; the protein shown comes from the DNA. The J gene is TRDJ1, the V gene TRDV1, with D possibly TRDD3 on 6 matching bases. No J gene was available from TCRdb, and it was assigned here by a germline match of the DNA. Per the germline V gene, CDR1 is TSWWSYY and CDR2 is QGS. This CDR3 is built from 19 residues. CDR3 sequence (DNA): TGTGCTCTTGGGGACCCCTCCCGGATACCTCTACCGTACACCGATAGACTCATCTTT. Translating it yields CALGDPSRIPLPYTDRLIF.

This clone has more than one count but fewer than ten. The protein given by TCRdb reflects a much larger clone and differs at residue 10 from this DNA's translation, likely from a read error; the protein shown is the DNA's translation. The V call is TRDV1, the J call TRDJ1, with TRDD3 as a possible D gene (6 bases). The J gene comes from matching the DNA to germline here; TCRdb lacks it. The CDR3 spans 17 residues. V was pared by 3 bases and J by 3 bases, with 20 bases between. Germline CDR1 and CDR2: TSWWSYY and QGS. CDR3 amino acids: CALGEPEYVGVPDKLIF. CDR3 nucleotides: TGTGCTCTTGGGGAGCCGGAGTACGTGGGGGTCCCCGATAAACTCATCTTT.

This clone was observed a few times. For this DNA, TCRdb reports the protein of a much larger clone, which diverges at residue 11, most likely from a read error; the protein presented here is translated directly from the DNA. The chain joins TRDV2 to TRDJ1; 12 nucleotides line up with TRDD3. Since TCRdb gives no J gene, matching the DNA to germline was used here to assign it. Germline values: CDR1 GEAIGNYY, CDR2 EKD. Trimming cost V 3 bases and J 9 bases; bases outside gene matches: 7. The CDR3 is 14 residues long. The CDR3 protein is CACDSVLGDTELIF. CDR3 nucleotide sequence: TGTGCCTGTGACTCCGTACTGGGGGATACCGAACTCATCTTT.

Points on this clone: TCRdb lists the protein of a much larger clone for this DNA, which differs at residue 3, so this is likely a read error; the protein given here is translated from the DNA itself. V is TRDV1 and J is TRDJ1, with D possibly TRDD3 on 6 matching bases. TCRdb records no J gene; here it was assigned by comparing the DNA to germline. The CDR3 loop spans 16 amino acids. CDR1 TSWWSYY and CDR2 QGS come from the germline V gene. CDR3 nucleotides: TGTGCTCCTGGGGAACTAAGCACCGGGACGGCCGATAAACTCATCTTT. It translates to CAPGELSTGTADKLIF.

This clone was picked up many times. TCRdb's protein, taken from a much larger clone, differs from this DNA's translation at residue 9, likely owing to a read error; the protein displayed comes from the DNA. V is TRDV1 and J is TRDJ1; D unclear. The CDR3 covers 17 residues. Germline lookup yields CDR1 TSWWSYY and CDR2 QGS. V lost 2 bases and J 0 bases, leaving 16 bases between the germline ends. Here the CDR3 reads CALGENPNGAYTDKLIF. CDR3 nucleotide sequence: TGTGCTCTTGGGGAAAACCCTAATGGTGCGTACACCGATAAACTCATCTTT.

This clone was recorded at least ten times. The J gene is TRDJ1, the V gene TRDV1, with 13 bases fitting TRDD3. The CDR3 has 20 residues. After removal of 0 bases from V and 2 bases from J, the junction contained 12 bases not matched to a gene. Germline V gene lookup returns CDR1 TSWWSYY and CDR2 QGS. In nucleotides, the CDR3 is TGTGCTCTTGGGGAACTCGGAATACTGGGGGATACGGGAGGGACCGATAAACTCATCTTT. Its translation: CALGELGILGDTGGTDKLIF.

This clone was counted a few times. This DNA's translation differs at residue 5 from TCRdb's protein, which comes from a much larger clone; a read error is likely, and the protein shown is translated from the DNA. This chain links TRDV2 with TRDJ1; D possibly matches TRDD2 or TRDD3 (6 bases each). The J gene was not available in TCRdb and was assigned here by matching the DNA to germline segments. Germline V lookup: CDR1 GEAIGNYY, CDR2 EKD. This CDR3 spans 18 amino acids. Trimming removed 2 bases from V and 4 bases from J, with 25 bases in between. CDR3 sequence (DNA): TGTGCCTGTGACAACATGGCCTTCCCGGGGGACGGGAGCGATAAACTCATCTTT. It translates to CACDNMAFPGDGSDKLIF.

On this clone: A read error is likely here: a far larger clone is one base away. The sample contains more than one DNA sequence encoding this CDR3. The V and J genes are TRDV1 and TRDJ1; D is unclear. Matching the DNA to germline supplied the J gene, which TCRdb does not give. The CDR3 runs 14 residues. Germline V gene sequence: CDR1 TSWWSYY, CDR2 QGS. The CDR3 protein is CALDAQGYTDKLIF. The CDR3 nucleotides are TGTGCCCTTGACGCTCAAGGGTACACCGATAAACTCATCTTT.

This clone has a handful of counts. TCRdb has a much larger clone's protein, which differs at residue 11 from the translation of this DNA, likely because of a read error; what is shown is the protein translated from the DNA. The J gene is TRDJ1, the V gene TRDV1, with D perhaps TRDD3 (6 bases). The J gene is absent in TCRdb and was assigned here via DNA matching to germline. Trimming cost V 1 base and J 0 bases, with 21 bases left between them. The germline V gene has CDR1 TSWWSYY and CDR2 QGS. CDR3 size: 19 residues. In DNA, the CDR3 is TGTGCTCTTGGGGAACCCCTCGTCTTAGGGGGACTCAACACCGATAAACTCATCTTT. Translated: CALGEPLVLGGLNTDKLIF.

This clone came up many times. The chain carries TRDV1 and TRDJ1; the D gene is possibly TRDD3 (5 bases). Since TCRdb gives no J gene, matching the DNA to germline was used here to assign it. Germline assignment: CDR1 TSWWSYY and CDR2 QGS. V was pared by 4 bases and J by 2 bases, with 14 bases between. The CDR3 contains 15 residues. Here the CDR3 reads CALGGVTMGTDKLIF. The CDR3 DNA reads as TGTGCTCTTGGGGGAGTCACGATGGGGACCGATAAACTCATCTTT.

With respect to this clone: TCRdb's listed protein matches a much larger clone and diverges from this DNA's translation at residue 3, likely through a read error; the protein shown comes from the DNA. The CDR3, as DNA: TGTGCCCGTGACACCGTCAATCGGGGGGGGATACGTGACCCAGCACAACTCTTCTTT. It encodes CARDTVNRGGIRDPAQLFF. The genes are TRDV2 and TRDJ2, with 10 bases identical to TRDD3. Germline matching of the DNA provided the J gene here, since TCRdb leaves it blank. The CDR3 is 19 amino acids. Germline assignment: CDR1 GEAIGNYY and CDR2 EKD.

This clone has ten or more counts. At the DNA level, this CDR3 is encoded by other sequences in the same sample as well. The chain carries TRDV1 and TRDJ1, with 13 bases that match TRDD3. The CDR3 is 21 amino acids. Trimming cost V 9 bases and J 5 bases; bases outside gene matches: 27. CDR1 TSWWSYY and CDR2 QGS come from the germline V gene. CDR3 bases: TGTGCTCTGCGGGTCCTTCCTACGATAATAACTGGGGGATACGCAACTGATAAACTCATCTTT. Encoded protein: CALRVLPTIITGGYATDKLIF.

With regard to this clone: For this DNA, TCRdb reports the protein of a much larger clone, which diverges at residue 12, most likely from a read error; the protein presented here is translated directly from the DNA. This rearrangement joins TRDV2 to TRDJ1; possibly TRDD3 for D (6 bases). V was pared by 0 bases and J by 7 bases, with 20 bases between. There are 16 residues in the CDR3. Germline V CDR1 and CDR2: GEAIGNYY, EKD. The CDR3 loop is CACDTGIRGNSGKLIF. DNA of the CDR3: TGTGCCTGTGACACCGGAATAAGGGGGAACTCCGGTAAACTCATCTTT.

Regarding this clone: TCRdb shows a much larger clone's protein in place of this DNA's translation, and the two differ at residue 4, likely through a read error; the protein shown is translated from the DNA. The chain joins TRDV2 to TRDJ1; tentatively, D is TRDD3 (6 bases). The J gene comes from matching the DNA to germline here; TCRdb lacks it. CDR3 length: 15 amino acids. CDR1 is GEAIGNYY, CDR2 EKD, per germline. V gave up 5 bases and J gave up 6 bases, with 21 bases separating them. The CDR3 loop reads CACGTGTLRPHKLIF. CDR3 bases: TGTGCCTGTGGCACTGGGACTCTACGCCCCCATAAACTCATCTTT.

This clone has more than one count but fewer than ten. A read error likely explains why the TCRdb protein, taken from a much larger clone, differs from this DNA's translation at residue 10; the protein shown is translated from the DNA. CDR3 in DNA: TGTGCCAATACTGGGGGATACAACCTCAATAAACTCATCTTT. It encodes CANTGGYNLNKLIF. The V call is TRDV3, the J call TRDJ1; 12 nucleotides match TRDD3. Per the germline V gene, CDR1 is TVYSNPD and CDR2 is GDNSRS (reference sequence). Unmatched junction bases numbered 10, after V lost 5 bases and J lost 6 bases. The CDR3 length is 14 residues.

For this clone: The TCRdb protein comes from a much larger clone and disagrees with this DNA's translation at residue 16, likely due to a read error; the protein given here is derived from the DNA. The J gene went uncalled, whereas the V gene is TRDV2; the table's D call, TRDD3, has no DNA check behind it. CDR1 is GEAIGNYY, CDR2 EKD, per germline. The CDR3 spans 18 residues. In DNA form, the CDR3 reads TGTGCCTGTGACACCGTAGGGAAGGGGGATACGTCGACCGATAAACACATCTTT. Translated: CACDTVGKGDTSTDKHIF.

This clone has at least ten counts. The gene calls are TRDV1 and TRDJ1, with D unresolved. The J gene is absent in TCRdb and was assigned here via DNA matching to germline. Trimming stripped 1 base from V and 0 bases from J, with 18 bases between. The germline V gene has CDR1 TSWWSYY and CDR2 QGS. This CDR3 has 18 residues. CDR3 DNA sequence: TGTGCTCTTGGGGAACATCACCTGGAGGTCTGGTACACCGATAAACTCATCTTT. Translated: CALGEHHLEVWYTDKLIF.

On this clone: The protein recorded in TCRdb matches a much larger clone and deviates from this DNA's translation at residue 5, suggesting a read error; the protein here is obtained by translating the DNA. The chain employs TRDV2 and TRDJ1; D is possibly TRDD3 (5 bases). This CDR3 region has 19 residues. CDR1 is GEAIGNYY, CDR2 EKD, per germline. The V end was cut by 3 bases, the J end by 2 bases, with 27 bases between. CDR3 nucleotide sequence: TGTGCCTGTGACCCCGTGAGTAGGGTCCTGGGAAACGAAACCGATAAACTCATCTTT. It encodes CACDPVSRVLGNETDKLIF.

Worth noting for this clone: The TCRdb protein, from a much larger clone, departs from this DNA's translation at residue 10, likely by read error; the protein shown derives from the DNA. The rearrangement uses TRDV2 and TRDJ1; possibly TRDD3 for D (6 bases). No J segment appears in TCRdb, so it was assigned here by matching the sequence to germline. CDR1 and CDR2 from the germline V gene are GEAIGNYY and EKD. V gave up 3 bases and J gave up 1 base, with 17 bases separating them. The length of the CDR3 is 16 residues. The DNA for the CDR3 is TGTGCCTGTGACGCTTTGGGGGGCACGTGCACCGATAAACTCATCTTT. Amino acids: CACDALGGTCTDKLIF.

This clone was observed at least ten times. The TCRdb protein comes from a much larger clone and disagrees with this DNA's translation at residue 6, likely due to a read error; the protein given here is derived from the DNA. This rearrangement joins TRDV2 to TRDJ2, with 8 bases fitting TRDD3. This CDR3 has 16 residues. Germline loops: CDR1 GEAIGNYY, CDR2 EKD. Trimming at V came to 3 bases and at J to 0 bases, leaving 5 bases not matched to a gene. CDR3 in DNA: TGTGCCTGTGACGTACCGGGGGATACTTTGACAGCACAACTCTTCTTT. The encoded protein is CACDVPGDTLTAQLFF.